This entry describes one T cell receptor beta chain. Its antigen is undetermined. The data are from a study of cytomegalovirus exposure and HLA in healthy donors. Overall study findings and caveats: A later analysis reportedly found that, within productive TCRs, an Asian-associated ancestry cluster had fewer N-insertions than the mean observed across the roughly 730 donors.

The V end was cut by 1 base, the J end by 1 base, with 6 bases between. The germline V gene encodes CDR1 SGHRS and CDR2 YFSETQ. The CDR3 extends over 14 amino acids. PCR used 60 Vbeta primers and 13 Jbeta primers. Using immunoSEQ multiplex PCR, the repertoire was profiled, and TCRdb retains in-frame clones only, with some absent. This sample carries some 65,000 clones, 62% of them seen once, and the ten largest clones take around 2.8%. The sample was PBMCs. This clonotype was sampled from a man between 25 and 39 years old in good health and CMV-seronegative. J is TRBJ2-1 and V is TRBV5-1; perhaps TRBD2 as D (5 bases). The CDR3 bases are TGCGCCAGCAGCTTGACGGGGTCCTACAATGAGCAGTTCTTC. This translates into CASSLTGSYNEQFF.